The 10 T cell receptor beta chains below all came from one sample that was sequenced in a study of T cell changes during pregnancy in multiple sclerosis. Using immunoSEQ multiplex PCR, the repertoire was profiled, and TCRdb retains in-frame clones only, with some absent. The table lists some 79,000 clones, about 89% of them singletons. The specimen was CD4+ T cells from peripheral blood mononuclear cells, collected in the second trimester of pregnancy. These receptors came from a female donor with multiple sclerosis, enrolled in a pregnancy study.

The chain uses TRBV28 and TRBJ1-2; 8 bases map to TRBD1. The CDR3 contains 13 residues. CDR1 and CDR2 from the germline V gene are MDHEN and SYDVKM. The V segment lost 7 bases and the J segment 2 bases; nucleotides outside the gene matches: 3. CDR3 coding DNA: TGTGCCAGCAAACGGACAGGGAACTATGGCTACACCTTC. This codes for CASKRTGNYGYTF.

V is TRBV4-1 and J is TRBJ2-3; 9 bases align to TRBD1. Looked up from germline, CDR1 is MGHRA and CDR2 is YSYEKL. CDR3 length equals 15 residues. Trimming cost V 4 bases and J 3 bases; bases outside gene matches: 5. The CDR3 DNA reads as TGCGCCAGCAGCCGGGACAGGGCTTGGACAGATACGCAGTATTTT. This gives the protein CASSRDRAWTDTQYF.

The rearrangement joins TRBV19 to TRBJ2-7, with TRBD2 as a possible D gene (5 bases). The CDR3 loop spans 13 amino acids. V was trimmed by 6 bases and J by 3 bases, leaving 12 bases between them. Germline lookup yields CDR1 LNHDA and CDR2 SQIVND (reference sequence). The CDR3 nucleotides read TGTGCCAGTAGCCGCGGTGGAGGCTACGAGCAGTACTTC. Its protein is CASSRGGGYEQYF.

The chain uses TRBV5-6 and TRBJ2-7; 8 bases align to TRBD1. The CDR3 length is 16 residues. Germline values: CDR1 SGHDT, CDR2 YYEEEE. V shed 3 bases, J shed 4 bases, and the junction held 12 bases outside the gene matches. The CDR3 region has the DNA TGTGCCAGCAGCTATCAGGGGGCCCCGTCGGCTTACGAGCAGTACTTC. Its protein is CASSYQGAPSAYEQYF.

This chain joins TRBV19 and TRBJ2-5; weak D call: TRBD1 (5 bases). Between the trimmed V and J ends, which lost 5 bases and 1 base, there was a span of 14 bases. The CDR3 covers 15 residues. CDR1 is LNHDA and CDR2 is SQIVND in the germline V gene (reference sequence). CDR3 protein: CASSAQGKPQETQYF. CDR3 nucleotide sequence: TGTGCCAGTAGTGCCCAGGGAAAGCCCCAAGAGACCCAGTACTTC.

This chain links TRBV28 with TRBJ1-5; 10 nucleotides align to TRBD1. The length of the CDR3 is 16 residues. The ends lost 5 bases at V and 1 base at J; junction bases unmatched: 5. The germline V gene has CDR1 MDHEN and CDR2 SYDVKM. The DNA for the CDR3 is TGTGCCAGCAGTCCCCCGGGACAGGGGAGCAATCAGCCCCAGCATTTT. It yields the protein CASSPPGQGSNQPQHF. The full variable domain, rest sourced from reference TRBV28 and TRBJ1-5, is DVKVTQSSRYLVKRTGEKVFLECVQDMDHENMFWYRQDPGLGLRLIYFSYDVKMKEKGDIPEGYSVSREKKERFSLILESASTNQTSMYLCASSPPGQGSNQPQHFGDGTRLSIL.

The chain is built from TRBV4-1 and TRBJ2-3; 15 bases align to TRBD2. This CDR3 region has 18 residues. CDR1 and CDR2 (germline): MGHRA, YSYEKL. Losses at the gene ends were 3 bases for V and 2 bases for J; bases not matched to a gene: 6. The CDR3, as DNA: TGCGCCAGCAGCCACAGGACTAGCGGGAGGGCAAACACAGATACGCAGTATTTT. Translation: CASSHRTSGRANTDTQYF.

The chain is built from TRBV19 and TRBJ2-7, with D possibly TRBD2 on 6 matching bases. From germline, CDR1 is LNHDA and CDR2 SQIVND (reference sequence). The CDR3 covers 15 residues. V was shortened by 7 bases and J by 5 bases, with 21 bases between the two germline ends. CDR3 protein: CASKSSGSWSHEQYF. CDR3 bases: TGTGCCAGTAAATCGTCCGGGAGTTGGTCCCACGAGCAGTACTTC.

V is TRBV6-6 and J is TRBJ2-7; 9 bases agree with TRBD2. Germline V gene sequence: CDR1 MNHNY, CDR2 SVGAGI (reference sequence). Germline trimming cut 1 base from V and 1 base from J; bases unmatched to any gene: 2. The CDR3 contains 15 residues. The CDR3 sequence: CASSYLAGDSYEQYF. The DNA of the CDR3 is TGTGCCAGCAGTTACTTAGCGGGAGATTCCTACGAGCAGTACTTC.

This sequence joins TRBV28 and TRBJ2-5, with TRBD2 identical over 13 bases. Germline loops: CDR1 MDHEN, CDR2 SYDVKM. With V trimmed by 4 bases and J by 2 bases, 7 bases remained unmatched. The CDR3 sequence is 17 residues long. The CDR3 nucleotides are TGTGCCAGCAGTTGGTCCGGGACTAGCGGGATTCAAGAGACCCAGTACTTC. It is translated as CASSWSGTSGIQETQYF.